The 28 T cell receptor beta chains listed next were all sequenced from one sample in a study of blood T cell repertoires in COVID-19. Data came from immunoSEQ multiplex PCR; TCRdb stores just in-frame clones and leaves some out. The sample yields fewer than 250,000 clones, roughly 84% seen once. Sequencing was performed on PBMCs or T cells enriched from blood (not recorded which). All receptors derive from a young woman who had been exposed to COVID-19.

This chain connects TRBV2 to TRBJ1-3; D is unclear. Germline values: CDR1 SNHLY, CDR2 FYNNEI. Trimming removed 0 bases at V and 10 bases at J, with 7 bases between. CDR3 length: 12 amino acids. CDR3 nucleotides: TGTGCCAGCAGTGAAGCGCGGTGGACCATATATTTT. Protein sequence: CASSEARWTIYF. Full variable domain (rest looked up from reference TRBV2 and TRBJ1-3): EPEVTQTPSHQVTQMGQEVILRCVPISNHLYFYWYRQILGQKVEFLVSFYNNEISEKSEIFDDQFSVERPDGSNFTLKIRSTKLEDSAMYFCASSEARWTIYFGEGSWLTVV.

The J gene is TRBJ2-1, the V gene TRBV18; 8 bases map to TRBD2. CDR1 KGHSH and CDR2 LQKENI come from the germline V gene. The CDR3 length is 16 residues. The ends lost 8 bases at V and 0 bases at J; junction bases unmatched: 9. CDR3 sequence: CASTLLAGNSYNEQFF. In DNA, the CDR3 is TGTGCCAGCACCCTTTTAGCGGGGAACTCCTACAATGAGCAGTTCTTC.

The V call is TRBV19, the J call TRBJ2-1; TRBD2 agrees at 9 bases. The ends lost 5 bases at V and 0 bases at J; junction bases unmatched: 2. Germline V lookup: CDR1 LNHDA, CDR2 SQIVND (reference sequence). The length of the CDR3 is 15 residues. CDR3 nucleotides: TGTGCCAGTAGTTTTAGCGGGAGCTCCTACAATGAGCAGTTCTTC. Its translation: CASSFSGSSYNEQFF. The entire variable domain, with the rest obtained from reference TRBV19 and TRBJ2-1, is as follows: DGGITQSPKYLFRKEGQNVTLSCEQNLNHDAMYWYRQDPGQGLRLIYYSQIVNDFQKGDIAEGYSVSREKKESFPLTVTSAQKNPTAFYLCASSFSGSSYNEQFFGPGTRLTVL.

The chain couples TRBV27 to TRBJ2-2; D not resolved. Germline V gene lookup returns CDR1 MNHEY and CDR2 SMNVEV (reference sequence). This CDR3 comprises 15 residues. Trimming shortened V by 0 bases and J by 3 bases, and 8 bases separated the two germline ends. CDR3 coding DNA: TGTGCCAGCAGTTTATCGCCCGGGTACACCGGGGAGCTGTTTTTT. Protein sequence: CASSLSPGYTGELFF.

CDR3: CASSQALEGYEQYF. The CDR3 DNA reads as TGTGCCAGCAGCCAAGCGCTAGAGGGATACGAGCAGTACTTC. The chain uses TRBV3-1 (or the pseudogene TRBV3-2) and TRBJ2-7; TRBD2 is a possible D gene (5 bases). The CDR3 consists of 14 residues. V was pared by 1 base and J by 4 bases, with 11 bases between. The germline gives CDR1 LGHDT, CDR2 YNNKEL (reference sequence).

The gene calls are TRBV5-1 and TRBJ2-5; 11 bases fit TRBD2. V was clipped by 3 bases and J by 2 bases; unmatched bases: 12. Germline loops: CDR1 SGHRS, CDR2 YFSETQ. The CDR3 sequence is 18 residues long. CDR3 DNA: TGCGCCAGCAGCTGGCGCCCTCTAGCGGGGGGCTCACAAGAGACCCAGTACTTC. Its translation is CASSWRPLAGGSQETQYF.

This clone was observed a few times. The chain uses TRBV27 and TRBJ1-5; tentative D call: TRBD1 (6 bases). Germline CDR1 reads MNHEY; CDR2 reads SMNVEV (reference sequence). The CDR3 has 15 amino acids. The ends were cut back, 2 bases at V and 1 base at J, with 9 bases in the middle. CDR3 in DNA: TGTGCCAGCAGTTTACAGGGACAAAGCAATCAGCCCCAGCATTTT. This codes for CASSLQGQSNQPQHF.

The chain links TRBV7-2 to TRBJ2-7; no clear D. V was cut by 3 bases and J by 3 bases, with 6 bases left in between. The CDR3 is made up of 12 amino acids. From germline, CDR1 is SGHTA and CDR2 FQGNSA. In nucleotides, the CDR3 is TGTGCCAGCAGCTTGCTAGGCTACGAGCAGTACTTC. Its protein is CASSLLGYEQYF. Full variable domain (remainder filled in from reference TRBV7-2 and TRBJ2-7): GAGVSQSPSNKVTEKGKDVELRCDPISGHTALYWYRQSLGQGLEFLIYFQGNSAPDKSGLPSDRFSAERTGGSVSTLTIQRTQQEDSAVYLCASSLLGYEQYFGPGTRLTVT.

This clone was detected a few times. The genes are TRBV30 and TRBJ1-6, with a possible D match to TRBD1 (5 bases). Looked up from germline, CDR1 is GTSNPN and CDR2 is SVGIG (reference sequence). The CDR3 totals 13 residues. Trimming removed 4 bases at V and 8 bases at J, with 12 bases between. CDR3 region: CAWKGRVDSPLHF. The DNA of the CDR3 is TGTGCCTGGAAGGGGAGGGTTGATTCACCCCTCCACTTT.

In its sample, this clone was seen many times. J is TRBJ2-7 and V is TRBV3-1 (or the pseudogene TRBV3-2), with D tentatively TRBD2 (5 bases). Trimming cost V 2 bases and J 6 bases, with 20 bases left between them. Germline CDR1 reads LGHDT; CDR2 reads YNNKEL (reference sequence). The CDR3 has 16 amino acids. CDR3 amino acids: CASSQRLEEVLREQYF. The DNA for the CDR3 is TGTGCCAGCAGCCAAAGGCTCGAGGAGGTTCTCCGCGAGCAGTACTTC.

This clone was observed once. The chain joins TRBV18 to TRBJ2-1; TRBD2 aligns across 11 bases. The length of the CDR3 is 16 residues. In germline, CDR1 is KGHSH, CDR2 LQKENI. Germline trimming cut 4 bases from V and 4 bases from J; bases unmatched to any gene: 6. CDR3 sequence (DNA): TGTGCCAGCTCACTCCCCCTAGCGGGGGGTTACAATGAGCAGTTCTTC. Its protein is CASSLPLAGGYNEQFF.

V and J are TRBV9 and TRBJ2-7; TRBD1 agrees at 8 bases. V dropped 2 bases and J dropped 3; count of bases not matched to a gene: 4. Germline V gene sequence: CDR1 SGDLS, CDR2 YYNGEE. This CDR3 contains 14 residues. The CDR3 bases are TGTGCCAGCAGCGTCGGACAGGGTCTCTACGAGCAGTACTTC. Translated: CASSVGQGLYEQYF. The full variable domain, completed using reference TRBV9 and TRBJ2-7, is DSGVTQTPKHLITATGQRVTLRCSPRSGDLSVYWYQQSLDQGLQFLIQYYNGEERAKGNILERFSAQQFPDLHSELNLSSLELGDSALYFCASSVGQGLYEQYFGPGTRLTVT.

This rearrangement joins TRBV6-5 to TRBJ1-3; D unresolved. V gave up 6 bases and J gave up 0 bases, with 3 bases separating them. CDR3 length equals 12 residues. Germline V lookup: CDR1 MNHEY, CDR2 SVGAGI. The CDR3 is CASRHSGNTIYF. CDR3 sequence (DNA): TGTGCCAGCAGACACTCTGGAAACACCATATATTTT.

The chain couples TRBV9 to TRBJ2-2, with 9 bases identical to TRBD2. V lost 0 bases, J lost 4 bases, and 4 bases stayed unmatched. Germline CDR1 SGDLS, CDR2 YYNGEE. The CDR3 has 16 residues. CDR3 residues: CASSVVGGGVTGELFF. CDR3 DNA: TGTGCCAGCAGCGTAGTTGGCGGGGGGGTCACCGGGGAGCTGTTTTTT.

This chain uses TRBV5-1 with TRBJ2-2; D possibly corresponds to TRBD2 (7 bases). The germline V gene has CDR1 SGHRS and CDR2 YFSETQ. This CDR3 comprises 18 residues. Trimming took 2 bases from V and 4 from J, leaving 21 bases between them. The CDR3 sequence: CASSFGSGGIFGTGELFF. In nucleotides, the CDR3 is TGCGCCAGCAGCTTTGGGTCGGGGGGCATTTTTGGCACCGGGGAGCTGTTTTTT.

V gene TRBV30 combines with J gene TRBJ2-7, with a weak D call TRBD2 (5 bases). The V gene lost 4 bases and the J gene lost 0 bases, with 10 bases spanning the gap. Germline CDR1 GTSNPN, CDR2 SVGIG (reference sequence). The CDR3 extends over 13 amino acids. The CDR3, as DNA: TGTGCCTGGATAAGCGGAAGCTCCTACGAGCAGTACTTC. The encoded protein is CAWISGSSYEQYF.

The gene calls are TRBV11-2 and TRBJ2-7; the D gene is possibly TRBD1 (6 bases). CDR3 length: 13 amino acids. Germline CDR1 is SGHAT and CDR2 is FQNNGV. Trimming removed 3 bases at V and 3 bases at J, with 9 bases between. The chain's CDR3 is CASSFTGNYEQYF. Written as DNA, the CDR3 is TGTGCCAGCAGCTTCACAGGGAACTACGAGCAGTACTTC.

The chain is built from TRBV4-1 and TRBJ2-7; D might be TRBD1 (6 bases). V lost 1 base to trimming and J lost 2 bases, with 12 bases between them. The CDR3 is made up of 15 amino acids. Germline CDR1 reads MGHRA; CDR2 reads YSYEKL. The CDR3 nucleotides are TGCGCCAGCAGCCAAGTGGGGCAGGGGACCTACGAGCAGTACTTC. Its translation is CASSQVGQGTYEQYF.

The V gene is TRBV11-2, the J gene TRBJ2-7, with D possibly matching TRBD1 (7 bases). This CDR3 has 16 residues. Deletions cut 5 bases from V and 1 base from J, with 18 bases between. The V gene's germline CDR1 is SGHAT and CDR2 FQNNGV. CDR3 amino acids: CASSPWEAGGSYEQYF. The CDR3 DNA reads TGTGCCAGCAGCCCCTGGGAGGCAGGGGGATCCTACGAGCAGTACTTC.

In nucleotides, the CDR3 is TGTGCCAGCAGCTCCAACAGGGGGCGGAACGAGCAGTACTTC. Translating it yields CASSSNRGRNEQYF. V gene TRBV5-8 combines with J gene TRBJ2-7; 9 bases agree with TRBD1. Germline V gene data show CDR1 as SGHTS and CDR2 as YDEGEE. With V trimmed by 3 bases and J by 5 bases, 6 bases remained unmatched. The CDR3 has 14 amino acids.

DNA for the CDR3: TGTGCCAGCAGCAAAACGGCGGGAGGCCTCAATTCACCCCTCCACTTT. Translating it yields CASSKTAGGLNSPLHF. J is TRBJ1-6 and V is TRBV9; no clear D. From germline, CDR1 is SGDLS and CDR2 YYNGEE. The ends were cut back, 4 bases at V and 7 bases at J, with 18 bases in the middle. The CDR3 loop spans 16 amino acids.

The CDR3 is CASSQVLQGPISSYEQYF. CDR3 in DNA: TGCGCCAGCAGCCAAGTCTTACAGGGGCCGATATCGTCCTACGAGCAGTACTTC. The chain joins TRBV4-3 to TRBJ2-7, with 7 bases that match TRBD1. Trimming cost V 1 base and J 1 base; bases outside gene matches: 13. Germline CDR1 and CDR2: LGHNA and YSLEER. CDR3 length: 18 amino acids.

This clone turned up a few times. The rearrangement joins TRBV4-1 to TRBJ1-6; tentative D call: TRBD1 (6 bases). This CDR3 spans 17 amino acids. Trimming cost V 0 bases and J 7 bases, with 16 bases left between them. From germline, CDR1 is MGHRA and CDR2 YSYEKL. The CDR3 is CASSQDPGEIWNSPLHF. The CDR3 DNA reads TGCGCCAGCAGCCAAGACCCAGGGGAGATTTGGAATTCACCCCTCCACTTT.

The sample holds one count of this clone. V usage is TRBV7-9 and J usage is TRBJ1-5; 7 positions match TRBD1. The CDR3 covers 16 residues. Germline lookup yields CDR1 SEHNR and CDR2 FQNEAQ (reference sequence). V was clipped by 2 bases and J by 4 bases; unmatched bases: 8. This CDR3 reads CASSLFGTERNQPQHF. The DNA for the CDR3 is TGTGCCAGCAGCTTATTTGGGACAGAGCGAAATCAGCCCCAGCATTTT.

This chain joins TRBV3-1 (or the pseudogene TRBV3-2) and TRBJ1-5; perhaps TRBD1 as D (6 bases). The ends were cut back, 1 base at V and 5 bases at J, with 12 bases in the middle. The germline V gene encodes CDR1 LGHDT and CDR2 YNNKEL (reference sequence). There are 15 residues in the CDR3. The CDR3 nucleotides are TGTGCCAGCAGCCAAGGAGGGACACCTCATCAGCCCCAGCATTTT. Residues: CASSQGGTPHQPQHF.

The chain is built from TRBV5-1 and TRBJ2-7, with 7 bases fitting TRBD2. Germline V gene data show CDR1 as SGHRS and CDR2 as YFSETQ. This CDR3 is built from 16 residues. V gave up 0 bases and J gave up 5 bases; unmatched junction bases: 11. The CDR3 sequence is CASSLDRQRSGNEQYF. The DNA of the CDR3 is TGCGCCAGCAGCTTGGACAGACAGAGGAGCGGGAACGAGCAGTACTTC.

The chain combines TRBV5-1 with TRBJ2-4; a weak D match, TRBD1 (7 bases). Trimming removed 4 bases from V and 1 base from J, with 9 bases in between. Germline assignment: CDR1 SGHRS and CDR2 YFSETQ. CDR3 length equals 14 residues. The CDR3 nucleotides read TGCGCCAGCAGCGGAGGGGGCGCCAAAAACATTCAGTACTTC. Amino acids: CASSGGGAKNIQYF. Variable domain in full (rest from reference TRBV5-1 and TRBJ2-4): KAGVTQTPRYLIKTRGQQVTLSCSPISGHRSVSWYQQTPGQGLQFLFEYFSETQRNKGNFPGRFSGRQFSNSRSEMNVSTLELGDSALYLCASSGGGAKNIQYFGAGTRLSVL.

This chain connects TRBV6-5 to TRBJ1-2; 9 bases are shared with TRBD1. Germline V gene data show CDR1 as MNHEY and CDR2 as SVGAGI. The V gene end was trimmed by 6 bases and the J gene end by 3 bases; junction bases not matched to a gene: 5. This CDR3 has 14 residues. The CDR3 DNA is TGTGCCAGCAGCCCGGACAGGGGAGACTATGGCTACACCTTC. It translates to CASSPDRGDYGYTF.